The present entry profiles one T cell receptor (beta chain) with its context. The antigen is not known. This sample is part of a study of cytomegalovirus exposure and HLA in healthy donors. The study, taken as a whole, reports: The majority of TCR sequences were rare, yet some public TCRs appeared in many donors. Productive status was seen about 90% or about 30% of the time for most TCR beta V segments in an earlier analysis. The study had only CMV serostatus as immune exposure information. Association with HLA alleles at 0.05 false discovery rate was found for roughly 17,000 TCR beta sequences in a later analysis.

PCR amplification relied on 60 Vbeta primers (plus 13 Jbeta primers). Here immunoSEQ multiplex PCR was the method, and the copy in TCRdb shows in-frame clones only, minus some. The sample holds 130,000 to 150,000 clones. The CDR3 totals 14 residues. CDR1 SEHNR and CDR2 FQNEAQ come from the germline V gene (reference sequence). Trimming stripped 1 base from V and 0 bases from J, with 6 bases between. Source material: PBMCs. The chain links TRBV7-9 to TRBJ1-2; D gene unclear. The receptor was derived from a man in his forties in good health and CMV-seronegative. The CDR3 region has the DNA TGTGCCAGCAGCTTAGGGGGAGCTAACTATGGCTACACCTTC. Its translation: CASSLGGANYGYTF.